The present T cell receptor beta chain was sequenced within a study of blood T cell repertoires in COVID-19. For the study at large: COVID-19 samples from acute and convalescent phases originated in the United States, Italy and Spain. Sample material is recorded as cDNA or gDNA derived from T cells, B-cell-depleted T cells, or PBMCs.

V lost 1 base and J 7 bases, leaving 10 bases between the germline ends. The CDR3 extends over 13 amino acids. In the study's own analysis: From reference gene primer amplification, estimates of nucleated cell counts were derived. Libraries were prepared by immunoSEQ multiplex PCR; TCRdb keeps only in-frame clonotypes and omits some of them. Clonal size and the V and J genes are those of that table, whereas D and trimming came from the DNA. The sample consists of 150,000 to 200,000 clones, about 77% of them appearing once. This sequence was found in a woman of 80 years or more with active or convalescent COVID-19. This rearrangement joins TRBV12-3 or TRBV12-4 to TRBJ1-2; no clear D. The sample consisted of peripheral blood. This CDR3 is CASSLDGASGYTF. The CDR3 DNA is TGTGCCAGCAGTTTAGACGGAGCGAGTGGCTACACCTTC.